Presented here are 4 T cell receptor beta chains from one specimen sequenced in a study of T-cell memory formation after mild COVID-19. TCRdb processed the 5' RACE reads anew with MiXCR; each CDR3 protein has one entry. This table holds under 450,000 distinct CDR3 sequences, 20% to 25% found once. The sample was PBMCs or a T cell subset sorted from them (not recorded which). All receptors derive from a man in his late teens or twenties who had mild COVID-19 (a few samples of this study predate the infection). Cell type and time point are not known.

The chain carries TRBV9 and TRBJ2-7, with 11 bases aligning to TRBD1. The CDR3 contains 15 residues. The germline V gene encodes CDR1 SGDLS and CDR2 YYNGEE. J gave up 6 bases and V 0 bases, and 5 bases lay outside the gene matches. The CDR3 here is CASSVGGQGAGEQYF. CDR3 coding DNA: TGTGCCAGCAGCGTAGGAGGACAGGGGGCCGGCGAGCAGTACTTC.

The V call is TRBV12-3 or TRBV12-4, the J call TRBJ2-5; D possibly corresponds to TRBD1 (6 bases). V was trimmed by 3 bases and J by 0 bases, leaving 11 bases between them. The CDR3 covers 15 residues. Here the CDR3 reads CASSFPWTDQETQYF. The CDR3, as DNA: TGTGCCAGCAGTTTTCCGTGGACAGACCAAGAGACCCAGTACTTC.

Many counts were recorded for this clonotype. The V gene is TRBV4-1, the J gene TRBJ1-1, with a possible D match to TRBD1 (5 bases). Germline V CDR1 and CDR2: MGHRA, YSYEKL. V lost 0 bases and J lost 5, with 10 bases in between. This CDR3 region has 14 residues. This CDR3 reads CASSQEWGETEAFF. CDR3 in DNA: TGCGCCAGCAGCCAAGAATGGGGGGAGACTGAAGCTTTCTTT.

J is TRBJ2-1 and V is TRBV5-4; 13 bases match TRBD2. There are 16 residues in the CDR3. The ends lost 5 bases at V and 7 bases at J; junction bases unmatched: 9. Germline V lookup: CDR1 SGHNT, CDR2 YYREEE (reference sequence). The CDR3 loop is CASRRTSGGGWNEQFF. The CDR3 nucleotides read TGTGCCAGCAGGCGAACTAGCGGGGGGGGATGGAATGAGCAGTTCTTC.